Presented here are 6 T cell receptor beta chains from one specimen sequenced in a study of beta chain features in type 1 diabetes (dated by TCRdb to between 2018 and 2020). To prepare the library, the immunoSEQ multiplex PCR assay was applied. The entire isolated RNA was reverse transcribed using the High Capacity cDNA Reverse Transcription Kit, and thus expressed TCRB transcripts were sequenced. Sourced from immuneACCESS, this table was stored by TCRdb with only in-frame sequences that have V and J called. A share of the clones is absent; for the studies checked, an unresolved V gene accounts for under half, and the remainder has no known explanation. This sample gives around 430,000 clones in total; approximately 28% of them show up just once. The top ten constitute around 0.065% of the sample. The sequencing sample was made of naive CD4+ T cells from blood. The sample's cell subset or site label, decoded: true naive CD4+ T cells. The source is a man between 18 and 29 years old in good health.

The rearrangement uses TRBV5-1 and TRBJ1-4; D not resolved. The V gene's germline CDR1 is SGHRS and CDR2 YFSETQ. The CDR3 extends over 14 amino acids. The germline V and J ends were trimmed by 0 bases and 4 bases, with 7 bases remaining between them. The CDR3 coding sequence is TGCGCCAGCAGCTTGGACACCCTTAATGAAAAACTGTTTTTT. It yields the protein CASSLDTLNEKLFF.

The chain employs TRBV25-1 and TRBJ2-5; 8 bases line up with TRBD2. The last part of the DNA fits TRBJ2-7 better; the J call may be wrong. Looked up from germline, CDR1 is MGHDK and CDR2 is SYGVNS. This CDR3 has 15 residues. The CDR3 loop reads CASSDLAGGTYEQYF. DNA of the CDR3: TGTGCCAGCAGTGACCTAGCGGGTGGGACCTACGAGCAGTACTTC.

V and J are TRBV14 and TRBJ2-5; D unresolved. The CDR3 is 13 amino acids. V was pared by 0 bases and J by 1 base, with 3 bases between. Germline CDR1 is SGHDN and CDR2 is FVKESK. CDR3 amino acids: CASSQDLQETQYF. The CDR3 nucleotides are TGTGCCAGCAGCCAAGACCTCCAAGAGACCCAGTACTTC.

The chain employs TRBV30 and TRBJ1-2; 10 bases are shared with TRBD1. Germline V gene data show CDR1 as GTSNPN and CDR2 as SVGIG (reference sequence). This CDR3 is built from 13 residues. V shed 3 bases and J 8 bases; nucleotides not matched to a gene: 6. This chain's CDR3 is CAWREWDRGGYTF. CDR3 in DNA: TGTGCCTGGAGGGAATGGGACAGGGGCGGCTACACCTTC.

This clone was seen a handful of times. The V gene is TRBV9, the J gene TRBJ2-7; 7 nucleotides match TRBD2. The CDR3 totals 14 residues. Per germline, CDR1 SGDLS and CDR2 YYNGEE. Trimming took 3 bases from V and 4 from J; bases not matched to a gene: 7. CDR3: CASSATTSPYEQYF. The DNA of the CDR3 is TGTGCCAGCAGCGCGACGACTAGCCCATACGAGCAGTACTTC.

This clone has just one count. This chain uses TRBV7-2 with TRBJ1-2, with D perhaps matching TRBD1 (6 bases). Between the trimmed V and J ends, which lost 5 bases and 6 bases, there was a span of 13 bases. Germline CDR1 SGHTA, CDR2 FQGNSA. The CDR3 has 13 residues. CDR3 DNA sequence: TGTGCCAGCAGCCCCGGAGGGGGGAATGGCTACACCTTC. Translation: CASSPGGGNGYTF.